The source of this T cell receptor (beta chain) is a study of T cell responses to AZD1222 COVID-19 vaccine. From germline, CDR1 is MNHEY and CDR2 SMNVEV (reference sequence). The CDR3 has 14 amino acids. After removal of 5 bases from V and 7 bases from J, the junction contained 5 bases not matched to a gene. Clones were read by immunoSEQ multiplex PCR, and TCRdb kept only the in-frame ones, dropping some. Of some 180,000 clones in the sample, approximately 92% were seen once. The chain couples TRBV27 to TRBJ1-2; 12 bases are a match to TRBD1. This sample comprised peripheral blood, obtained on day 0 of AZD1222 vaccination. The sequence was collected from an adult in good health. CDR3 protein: CASSPGQGARGYTF. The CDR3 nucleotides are TGTGCCAGCAGTCCGGGACAGGGGGCGCGTGGCTACACCTTC.